The rows below give T cell receptor beta chains drawn from one sample of a study of cytomegalovirus exposure and HLA in healthy donors. Assay: immunoSEQ multiplex PCR; the TCRdb copy retains only in-frame clones and omits some. Of approximately 300,000 clones in the sample, about 83% are singletons; the top ten hold roughly 2%. Sequenced sample: PBMCs. The source of these receptors is a woman in her 40s in good health and CMV-seropositive. Each CDR3 is given with its conserved first and last residue. Each record gives: D gene, J gene, V gene, clone size, CDR3 DNA, CDR3 protein. D genes are given only for firm matches. The listing skips clone size in some rows; elsewhere it reads once, few, many or a size class.

>TRBD1|TRBJ1-3|TRBV7-8|-
TGTGCCAGCAGCCTCCGGGAACAGGGGAACACCATATATTTT
CASSLREQGNTIYF
>TRBD2|TRBJ2-1|TRBV27|-
TGTGCCAGCAAGACCCCTCGAGGGAGCGGGAGCCATGAGCAGTTCTTC
CASKTPRGSGSHEQFF
>-|TRBJ1-4|TRBV5-6|-
TGTGCCAGCAGCTTACTGGGGCAAAGCATTAATGAAAAACTGTTTTTT
CASSLLGQSINEKLFF
>-|TRBJ1-1|TRBV5-1|-
TGCGCCAGCAGCTTCCAGGGGTGGGACACTGAAGCTTTCTTT
CASSFQGWDTEAFF
>-|TRBJ1-5|TRBV7-9|once
TGTGCCAGCAGCTTAGGAGGGAGCCATCAGCCCCAGCATTTT
CASSLGGSHQPQHF
>TRBD1|TRBJ2-2|TRBV6-1|-
TGTGCCAGCAGTTTCACAGGGGCGGACACCGGGGAGCTGTTTTTT
CASSFTGADTGELFF
>TRBD1|TRBJ1-3|TRBV30|-
TGTGCCTGGAGCAAACCGGGACAGGGCTCAGGCCGATACTCTGGAAACACCATATATTTT
CAWSKPGQGSGRYSGNTIYF
>TRBD2|TRBJ2-5|TRBV12-5|-
TGTGCTAGTGGTTTCTCTGGGGGACTAGCGGGAGGAAAAGAGACCCAGTACTTC
CASGFSGGLAGGKETQYF
>-|TRBJ2-3|TRBV7-9|-
TGTTCCTACAAGCGAATTAACCTAACAACAGATACGCAGTATTTT
CSYKRINLTTDTQYF
>-|TRBJ1-1|TRBV11-1|-
TGTGCCAGCAGCCCTTCGGGAGGGGGATATACTGAAGCTTTCTTT
CASSPSGGGYTEAFF
>-|TRBJ1-3|TRBV30|-
TGTGCCTGGAGCCCATGGGGCGCTGACACCATATATTTT
CAWSPWGADTIYF
>-|TRBJ2-5|TRBV18|-
TGTGCCAGCTCACCAGGCAGGGGCGAACAAGAGACCCAGTACTTC
CASSPGRGEQETQYF
>TRBD2|TRBJ2-1|TRBV9|-
TGTGCCAGCAGCGGTAGCGGGATTAGCTCCTACAATGAGCAGTTCTTC
CASSGSGISSYNEQFF
>TRBD2|TRBJ2-1|TRBV7-9|-
TGTTCCAGCAGCTCCCTAGGACCGGGACTAGCGGTAAATGAGCAGTTCTTC
CSSSSLGPGLAVNEQFF
>-|TRBJ2-2|TRBV9|-
TGTGCCAGCAGCGTAGAACCGGCCGGGGAGCTGTTTTTT
CASSVEPAGELFF
>-|TRBJ2-2|TRBV5-1|-
TGCGCCAGCAGTCCAGGGATCACCGGGGAGCTGTTTTTT
CASSPGITGELFF
>TRBD1|TRBJ1-5|TRBV28|-
TGTGCCAGCAGTTCTCACGTCGGACAGGGTGACAATCAGCCCCAGCATTTT
CASSSHVGQGDNQPQHF
>TRBD1|TRBJ2-5|TRBV5-1|-
TGCGCCAGCAGCAGTCCCCTCACAGGGGGCTCGGAGACCCAGTACTTC
CASSSPLTGGSETQYF
>TRBD2|TRBJ2-1|TRBV4-3|few
TGCGCCAGCAGCCAAGGGGAGGGCAATGAGCAGTTCTTC
CASSQGEGNEQFF
>TRBD2|TRBJ2-1|TRBV19|-
TGTGCCAGTAATGGCGGGAGCAATGAGCAGTTCTTC
CASNGGSNEQFF
>-|TRBJ2-7|TRBV5-5|-
TGTGCCAGCAGCTTGGGTCCGGGACTGTTAACCTACGAGCAGTACTTC
CASSLGPGLLTYEQYF
>-|TRBJ1-1|TRBV18|-
TGTGCCAGCTCACCTAACACCAACACTGAAGCTTTCTTT
CASSPNTNTEAFF
>-|TRBJ2-1|TRBV27|-
TGTGCCAGCAAATCTCTAGGGGTGGGGTACAATGAGCAGTTCTTC
CASKSLGVGYNEQFF
>TRBD1|TRBJ2-7|TRBV28|once
TGTGCCAGCAGTCCCCAGGGGACAGGGGAAATCGAGCAGTACTTC
CASSPQGTGEIEQYF
>-|TRBJ1-5|TRBV28|few
TGTGCCAGCAGTGAGAGTTCCCTTTTTAGCAATCAGCCCCAGCATTTT
CASSESSLFSNQPQHF
>TRBD1|TRBJ1-5|TRBV29-1|few
TGCAGCGTCGGAGGGGGACAGGGCAAGGGCCAGCCCCAGCATTTT
CSVGGGQGKGQPQHF
>-|TRBJ2-5|TRBV11-1|few
TGTGCCAGCAGCTCGGGGGTGATTGAGACCCAGTACTTC
CASSSGVIETQYF
>-|TRBJ2-7|TRBV25-1|-
TGTGCCAGCAGTGAACTCAGCTCCTACGAGCAGTACTTC
CASSELSSYEQYF
>TRBD1|TRBJ1-1|TRBV6-6|-
TGTGCCAGCAGTTACTCTTCGACAGGGTTTCCCGCTTTCTTT
CASSYSSTGFPAFF
>TRBD1|TRBJ2-1|TRBV7-9|once
TGTGCCAGCAGCTTAGAGGTGACAGGGGGGCAGTTCTTC
CASSLEVTGGQFF
>-|TRBJ1-1|TRBV7-9|-
TGTGCCAGCAGCTCGACAGATATTTCTGGGTCTGAAGCTTTCTTT
CASSSTDISGSEAFF
>TRBD1|TRBJ2-7|TRBV27|-
TGTGCCAGCAGTTTATCGGGACAGGGGCGATTGTACGAGCAGTACTTC
CASSLSGQGRLYEQYF
>-|TRBJ2-7|TRBV18|-
TGTGCCAGCTCAGCCACTTCCTACGAGCAGTACTTC
CASSATSYEQYF
>-|TRBJ1-6|TRBV2|few
TGTGCCAGCAGTGACAGGGGACGGTTCAATTCACCCCTCCACTTT
CASSDRGRFNSPLHF
>TRBD2|TRBJ2-5|TRBV9|-
TGTGCCAGCAGCGTAGCTCCTAGCGGGAGGGATGAGACCCAGTACTTC
CASSVAPSGRDETQYF
>TRBD2|TRBJ2-5|TRBV9|-
TGTGCCAGCAGCGTAGGGGTAGCGGGCTCTCTAGAGACCCAGTACTTC
CASSVGVAGSLETQYF
>TRBD1|TRBJ1-2|TRBV5-8|-
TGTGCCAGCAGCTTGGGACAGGGCTACTATGGCTACACCTTC
CASSLGQGYYGYTF
>-|TRBJ1-1|TRBV19|once
TGTGCCAGTAGTACGGCGGGTGACACTGAAGCTTTCTTT
CASSTAGDTEAFF
>-|TRBJ2-4|TRBV4-3|few
TGCGCCAGCAGCCAAGATTTAGTCCGTCCAGGGGACATTCAGTACTTC
CASSQDLVRPGDIQYF
>TRBD2|TRBJ2-5|TRBV4-2|-
TGTGCCAGCAGCCAAGCACTAGCGGGGATGGAGACCCAGTACTTC
CASSQALAGMETQYF
>-|TRBJ1-1|TRBV5-6|-
TGTGCCAGCAGCTCTCCGGACAAGAACACTGAAGCTTTCTTT
CASSSPDKNTEAFF
>-|TRBJ1-5|TRBV7-8|few
TGTGCCAGCAGCTTAGGACAGGCCTATAGCAATCAGCCCCAGCATTTT
CASSLGQAYSNQPQHF
>TRBD2|TRBJ2-3|TRBV7-9|once
TGTGCCAGCATCTCCGGGAGGGCCCCAGATACGCAGTATTTT
CASISGRAPDTQYF
>-|TRBJ1-2|TRBV6-5|-
TGTGCCAGCAGTTACTCGGCAGGGGCGGACTATGGCTACACCTTC
CASSYSAGADYGYTF
>-|TRBJ1-1|TRBV11-2|once
TGTGCCAGCAGCAACACAGGTAGTGACACTGAAGCTTTCTTT
CASSNTGSDTEAFF
>TRBD1|TRBJ1-6|TRBV13|-
TGTGCCAGCAGCCGGACAGGGGGATCCAATTCACCCCTCCACTTT
CASSRTGGSNSPLHF
>-|TRBJ2-5|TRBV2|few
TGTGCCAGCAGTGTGCGGGAGACCCAGTACTTC
CASSVRETQYF
>TRBD2|TRBJ2-1|TRBV2|few
TGTGCCAGCAGTAGGGCAGCGGGAGGGGTCAATGAGCAGTTCTTC
CASSRAAGGVNEQFF
>-|TRBJ1-1|TRBV30|-
TGTGCCTGGAGTGGTGGGGCTCACGCTTTCTTT
CAWSGGAHAFF
>-|TRBJ1-5|TRBV10-3|once
TGTGCCATCAGTGAGTCGACAGTGGGTCAGCATTTT
CAISESTVGQHF
>TRBD2|TRBJ2-2|TRBV7-6|-
TGTGCCAGCAGTTCGACTAGCGGGGGTACCGGGGAGCTGTTTTTT
CASSSTSGGTGELFF
>-|TRBJ2-4|TRBV6-5|-
TGTGCCAGCAGCCCGGGACTAGCCAAAAACATTCAGTACTTC
CASSPGLAKNIQYF
>TRBD2|TRBJ2-5|TRBV18|-
TGTGCCAGCTCACCCTTAGCGGGAGACTTACAAGAGACCCAGTACTTC
CASSPLAGDLQETQYF
>-|TRBJ2-7|TRBV25-1|once
TGTGCCAGCAGTGTCATACAGGGATACGAGCAGTACTTC
CASSVIQGYEQYF
>-|TRBJ2-7|TRBV7-9|-
TGTGCCAGCAGCTTAGGCTCGAGCTCCTACGAGCAGTACTTC
CASSLGSSSYEQYF